This entry features one TCR beta chain sequence. Germline V gene data show CDR1 as DFQATT and CDR2 as SNEGSKA (reference sequence). The CDR3 is made up of 11 amino acids. Trimming removed 0 bases at V and 8 bases at J, with 5 bases between. This sample was taken from a study of cytomegalovirus exposure and HLA in healthy donors. Sequenced by immunoSEQ multiplex PCR; TCRdb stores in-frame clones only, minus some. The data hold about 220,000 clones, with 75% to 95% observed a single time. The receptor was derived from a woman aged 18-29 years in good health and CMV-seronegative. J is TRBJ1-3 and V is TRBV20-1; D is uncertain. The sequenced sample consisted of PBMCs. CDR3 DNA sequence: TGCAGTGCTAGAGATCTAGACACCATATATTTT. Translation gives CSARDLDTIYF.